Presented here are 21 T cell receptor beta chains from one specimen sequenced in a study of blood T cells in healthy people across ages. A second PCR of 7 to 11 cycles used a sample-barcoded 5' primer and a J-beta primer mix. In TCRdb, the 5' RACE reads were re-called with MiXCR into one record per CDR3 protein. The sample lists about 680,000 distinct CDR3 sequences, 45% to 50% seen once, with approximately 32% in the top ten. The sequenced sample consisted of blood. The receptors derive from a woman aged 60-75 years in good health.

J is TRBJ2-1 and V is TRBV20-1, with 8 bases identical to TRBD2. V shed 6 bases, J shed 4 bases, and the junction held 8 bases outside the gene matches. Per the germline V gene, CDR1 is DFQATT and CDR2 is SNEGSKA (reference sequence). This CDR3 region has 14 residues. Here the CDR3 DNA reads TGCAGTGCCTCTTATAGCGGGGTTTACAATGAGCAGTTCTTC. This gives the protein CSASYSGVYNEQFF.

This clonotype has more than one count but fewer than ten. The rearrangement links TRBV9 to TRBJ1-2; 9 positions agree with TRBD1. This CDR3 spans 14 amino acids. Germline lookup yields CDR1 SGDLS and CDR2 YYNGEE. The ends lost 0 bases at V and 5 bases at J; junction bases unmatched: 2. The CDR3 DNA sequence: TGTGCCAGCAGCGTAGGGGACAGGGCTTATGGCTACACCTTC. Its protein is CASSVGDRAYGYTF. Variable domain in full (rest from reference TRBV9 and TRBJ1-2): DSGVTQTPKHLITATGQRVTLRCSPRSGDLSVYWYQQSLDQGLQFLIQYYNGEERAKGNILERFSAQQFPDLHSELNLSSLELGDSALYFCASSVGDRAYGYTFGSGTRLTVV.

V is TRBV14 and J is TRBJ2-5; D is possibly TRBD1 (5 bases). The germline V and J ends were trimmed by 10 bases and 0 bases, with 9 bases remaining between them. CDR1 is SGHDN and CDR2 is FVKESK in the germline V gene. CDR3 length equals 12 residues. The CDR3: CATSGYQETQYF. CDR3 DNA: TGTGCCACCTCAGGGTACCAAGAGACCCAGTACTTC.

The CDR3 DNA follows: TGTGCCACCAGCAGAGATATTCGGGCGGACGCCGAGCAGTACTTC. Residues: CATSRDIRADAEQYF. J is TRBJ2-7 and V is TRBV15; D remains ambiguous. The CDR3 sequence is 15 residues long. CDR1 and CDR2 (germline): LNHNV, YYDKDF (reference sequence). Trimming left V 0 bases short and J 6 bases short, with 15 bases between.

The table lists this clonotype with a count of one. The rearrangement links TRBV29-1 to TRBJ2-5; 10 bases agree with TRBD1. The J segment lost 11 bases and the V segment lost 7 bases, leaving 10 bases of the junction unmatched. CDR1 is SQVTM, CDR2 ANQGSEA, per germline. This CDR3 has 12 residues. This CDR3 reads CSAGQGVHEQYF. CDR3 nucleotide sequence: TGCAGCGCAGGACAGGGGGTCCATGAGCAGTACTTC.

The V call is TRBV21-1, the J call TRBJ2-7; TRBD1, the table's D call, lacks a check against the DNA. TRBV21-1 is a known pseudogene. This CDR3 has 14 amino acids. For the CDR3, the DNA is TGTGCCAGCAGCAAAGGGGGCAGAAGCGACGAGCAGTACTTC. Translated: CASSKGGRSDEQYF.

This clonotype has just a few counts. V is TRBV12-3 or TRBV12-4 and J is TRBJ2-7; 11 bases fit TRBD2. CDR3 length: 15 residues. V dropped 5 bases and J dropped 2; count of bases not matched to a gene: 5. The CDR3 reads CASSDRSGGAYEQYF. CDR3 nucleotides: TGTGCCAGCAGTGATCGTAGCGGGGGGGCCTACGAGCAGTACTTC.

This clonotype was picked up a small number of times. The V and J genes are TRBV27 and TRBJ1-4; 9 nucleotides match TRBD1. CDR3 length: 21 amino acids. The junction had 24 bases not matched to a gene; V was cut back by 5 bases and J by 5 bases. Germline V gene lookup returns CDR1 MNHEY and CDR2 SMNVEV (reference sequence). The CDR3 bases are TGTGCCAGCAGTGTTGGGTGGGGACAGGGTCGTTCTTCGGGGACCAATGAAAAACTGTTTTTT. Translation gives CASSVGWGQGRSSGTNEKLFF.

V and J are TRBV27 and TRBJ2-1; D gene ambiguous. This CDR3 contains 14 residues. V lost 5 bases to trimming and J lost 3 bases, with 11 bases between them. Per the germline V gene, CDR1 is MNHEY and CDR2 is SMNVEV (reference sequence). This chain's CDR3 is CASSVVALYNEQFF. CDR3 nucleotides: TGTGCCAGCAGTGTAGTAGCACTCTACAATGAGCAGTTCTTC.

The rearrangement uses TRBV6-1 and TRBJ2-7; D remains unclear. The closer fit of TRBJ2-5 to the DNA end suggests the J call may be wrong. CDR1 MNHNS and CDR2 SASEGT come from the germline V gene. This CDR3 region has 11 residues. CDR3 amino acids: CASQLEETQYF. Here the CDR3 DNA reads TGTGCCAGCCAGCTAGAAGAGACCCAGTACTTC.

In the case of this clonotype: A read error is possible here, since a much larger clone lies one base away. The chain carries TRBV20-1 and TRBJ2-1, with D possibly being TRBD2 (5 bases). V gave up 6 bases and J gave up 13 bases, with 25 bases separating them. Per the germline V gene, CDR1 is DFQATT and CDR2 is SNEGSKA (reference sequence). The CDR3 extends over 14 amino acids. CDR3 nucleotides: TGCAGTGCCGGAGAATTTCGGGAAGAAGAGACCCAGTTCTTC. Protein product: CSAGEFREEETQFF.

V gene TRBV20-1 combines with J gene TRBJ2-1; TRBD2 might be the D (7 bases). Germline CDR1 is DFQATT and CDR2 is SNEGSKA (reference sequence). The CDR3 spans 14 residues. Trimming cost V 6 bases and J 4 bases, with 16 bases left between them. This CDR3 is CSAWGRGSYNEQFF. Here the CDR3 DNA reads TGCAGTGCCTGGGGGCGGGGGAGTTACAATGAGCAGTTCTTC.

This clonotype was counted a few times. This chain joins TRBV7-2 and TRBJ1-1; maybe TRBD1 (5 bases). The CDR3 totals 13 residues. V dropped 5 bases and J dropped 0 bases, with 7 bases sitting between them. Germline loops: CDR1 SGHTA, CDR2 FQGNSA. CDR3 sequence: CASSRQLNTEAFF. In DNA form, the CDR3 reads TGTGCCAGCAGCCGACAGCTGAACACTGAAGCTTTCTTT.

The J gene is TRBJ1-2, the V gene TRBV29-1; D unclear. The CDR3 consists of 13 residues. CDR1 is SQVTM and CDR2 is ANQGSEA in the germline V gene. V shed 2 bases and J shed 2 bases, with 9 bases lying between them. The CDR3 sequence is CSVEKGGNYGYTF. CDR3 nucleotide sequence: TGCAGCGTTGAAAAGGGTGGCAACTATGGCTACACCTTC.

The gene calls are TRBV2 and TRBJ2-1; 11 bases line up with TRBD2. Germline CDR1 SNHLY, CDR2 FYNNEI. This CDR3 has 15 amino acids. V lost 4 bases to trimming and J lost 7 bases; unmatched junction nucleotides: 6. This CDR3 reads CASSVLAGGVNEQFF. CDR3 DNA sequence: TGTGCCAGCAGTGTCTTAGCGGGAGGGGTAAATGAGCAGTTCTTC.

In this sample, this clonotype turned up a few times. The chain is built from TRBV29-1 and TRBJ1-4; D call uncertain. This CDR3 is built from 12 residues. Germline CDR1 reads SQVTM; CDR2 reads ANQGSEA. The V gene lost 4 bases and the J gene lost 4 bases, with 7 bases spanning the gap. CDR3 nucleotides: TGCAGCGTTGTAAGCATTAATGAAAAACTGTTTTTT. Translation gives CSVVSINEKLFF.

A few counts support this clonotype. The chain links TRBV20-1 to TRBJ2-7, with 13 bases fitting TRBD2. CDR1 DFQATT and CDR2 SNEGSKA come from the germline V gene (reference sequence). Germline trimming cut 3 bases from V and 9 bases from J; bases unmatched to any gene: 5. The CDR3 sequence is 13 residues long. CDR3 protein: CSASGLAGAGQYF. The CDR3 DNA reads TGCAGTGCTAGCGGACTAGCGGGAGCGGGGCAGTACTTC.

This chain uses TRBV6-1 with TRBJ2-1; 12 positions agree with TRBD2. This CDR3 has 15 residues. V lost 4 bases, J lost 2 bases, and 0 bases stayed unmatched. CDR1 MNHNS and CDR2 SASEGT come from the germline V gene. CDR3 protein: CASSGLAGAYNEQFF. The CDR3 DNA reads TGTGCCAGCAGTGGACTAGCGGGGGCCTACAATGAGCAGTTCTTC.

Concerning this clonotype: With a much larger clone just one base away, this may be a read error. Here the CDR3 reads CSARDSSDRGHNIQYF. The CDR3 nucleotides read TGCAGTGCTAGAGATTCCTCGGACAGGGGACACAACATTCAGTACTTC. The chain carries TRBV20-1 and TRBJ2-4; 9 nucleotides agree with TRBD1. V gave up 0 bases and J gave up 7 bases; unmatched junction bases: 10. This CDR3 contains 16 residues. Per the germline V gene, CDR1 is DFQATT and CDR2 is SNEGSKA (reference sequence).

This rearrangement joins TRBV27 to TRBJ2-1, with D hard to call. The germline V gene encodes CDR1 MNHEY and CDR2 SMNVEV (reference sequence). This CDR3 is 16 amino acids long. Trimming stripped 6 bases from V and 0 bases from J, with 15 bases between. The DNA for the CDR3 is TGTGCCAGCAGGGACGGGCAACTTTCCTCCTACAATGAGCAGTTCTTC. Protein product: CASRDGQLSSYNEQFF.

The rearrangement joins TRBV5-1 to TRBJ2-7, with TRBD1 matching over 8 bases. Germline V CDR1 and CDR2: SGHRS, YFSETQ. The trim removed 4 bases at V and 1 base at J, leaving 4 bases unmatched. The CDR3 covers 14 residues. CDR3 bases: TGCGCCAGCAGCAAGGGACAGGCATCCTACGAGCAGTACTTC. This encodes CASSKGQASYEQYF.